These T cell receptor beta chains were read from a single sample in a study of shared clonotypes between healthy human individuals. The repertoire was sequenced with immunoSEQ multiplex PCR; TCRdb's copy has only in-frame clones and lacks some. The sample records a few million clones, approximately 92% being singletons. The sequenced sample was naive CD8+ T cells from PBMCs. These receptors originate from a man in his late teens or twenties in good health. Some clones in this sample may be carry-over from other donors' samples. CDR3s include the opening cysteine and the closing phenylalanine or tryptophan. The D gene is left open where the match is weak. Size is stated for part of the rows, as once, few or many counts, or as a class when the clone is expanded.

cdr3_aa: CASSFYEGANTGELFF; cdr3_nt: TGTGCCAGCAGCTTCTATGAAGGGGCGAACACCGGGGAGCTGTTTTTT; j_call: TRBJ2-2; d_call: NA; v_call: TRBV11-2; clone_size: NA
cdr3_aa: CASGGSFYEQYF; cdr3_nt: TGTGCCTCGGGGGGGTCATTCTACGAGCAGTACTTC; j_call: TRBJ2-7; d_call: TRBD2; v_call: TRBV10-3; clone_size: NA
cdr3_aa: CASSHFVGAETQYF; cdr3_nt: TGTGCCAGCAGTCATTTCGTGGGGGCAGAGACCCAGTACTTC; j_call: TRBJ2-5; d_call: NA; v_call: TRBV28; clone_size: NA
cdr3_aa: CASSLGSGRSGEQYF; cdr3_nt: TGTGCCAGCAGTTTAGGAAGCGGGAGGTCGGGAGAGCAGTACTTC; j_call: TRBJ2-7; d_call: TRBD2; v_call: TRBV27; clone_size: NA
cdr3_aa: CSVLRTVRDEQFF; cdr3_nt: TGCAGCGTTCTACGGACGGTGCGCGATGAGCAGTTCTTC; j_call: TRBJ2-1; d_call: NA; v_call: TRBV29-1; clone_size: NA
cdr3_aa: CASSSWDRVSTGELFF; cdr3_nt: TGTGCCAGCAGTTCTTGGGACAGGGTGTCGACCGGGGAGCTGTTTTTT; j_call: TRBJ2-2; d_call: TRBD1; v_call: TRBV28; clone_size: NA
cdr3_aa: CASSLMRGAEAFF; cdr3_nt: TGTGCCAGCAGCTTAATGAGGGGGGCTGAAGCTTTCTTT; j_call: TRBJ1-1; d_call: NA; v_call: TRBV7-3; clone_size: NA
cdr3_aa: CASSLGTSGVRETQYF; cdr3_nt: TGTGCCAGCAGCTTGGGGACTAGCGGAGTCCGGGAGACCCAGTACTTC; j_call: TRBJ2-5; d_call: TRBD2; v_call: TRBV7-3; clone_size: NA
cdr3_aa: CASSAMIFNGQFF; cdr3_nt: TGTGCCAGCAGCGCCATGATATTCAATGGGCAGTTCTTC; j_call: TRBJ2-1; d_call: NA; v_call: TRBV25-1; clone_size: NA
cdr3_aa: CAIGQRGNEKLFF; cdr3_nt: TGTGCCATCGGACAGCGGGGTAATGAAAAACTGTTTTTT; j_call: TRBJ1-4; d_call: NA; v_call: TRBV19; clone_size: NA
cdr3_aa: CSAGTGHYEQYF; cdr3_nt: TGCAGCGCTGGGACAGGGCACTACGAGCAGTACTTC; j_call: TRBJ2-7; d_call: TRBD1; v_call: TRBV29-1; clone_size: NA
cdr3_aa: CASSVTSGTYEQYF; cdr3_nt: TGTGCCAGCAGCGTAACTAGCGGGACCTACGAGCAGTACTTC; j_call: TRBJ2-7; d_call: TRBD2; v_call: TRBV9; clone_size: NA
cdr3_aa: CSGRLGKYEQYF; cdr3_nt: TGCAGCGGCAGGCTTGGGAAGTACGAGCAGTACTTC; j_call: TRBJ2-7; d_call: NA; v_call: TRBV29-1; clone_size: NA
cdr3_aa: CASSDTTGNTIYF; cdr3_nt: TGTGCCAGCAGCGATACAACCGGAAACACCATATATTTT; j_call: TRBJ1-3; d_call: NA; v_call: TRBV9; clone_size: NA
cdr3_aa: CASSPTAAGVPYEQYF; cdr3_nt: TGTGCCAGCAGCCCCACGGCGGCGGGAGTACCCTACGAGCAGTACTTC; j_call: TRBJ2-7; d_call: TRBD2; v_call: TRBV9; clone_size: NA
cdr3_aa: CASSLTLAGDYQETQYF; cdr3_nt: TGTGCCAGCAGCTTAACCCTAGCGGGAGATTACCAAGAGACCCAGTACTTC; j_call: TRBJ2-5; d_call: TRBD2; v_call: TRBV7-8; clone_size: NA
cdr3_aa: CASSYSVSSGQETQYF; cdr3_nt: TGTGCCAGCAGTTACTCGGTATCTAGCGGACAAGAGACCCAGTACTTC; j_call: TRBJ2-5; d_call: TRBD2; v_call: TRBV6-5; clone_size: NA
cdr3_aa: CASSPLDRGVNEQFF; cdr3_nt: TGTGCCAGCAGTCCCCTGGACAGGGGGGTCAATGAGCAGTTCTTC; j_call: TRBJ2-1; d_call: TRBD1; v_call: TRBV28; clone_size: NA
cdr3_aa: CASSIGTKNEKLFF; cdr3_nt: TGCGCCAGCAGCATCGGGACCAAAAATGAAAAACTGTTTTTT; j_call: TRBJ1-4; d_call: NA; v_call: TRBV5-1; clone_size: NA
cdr3_aa: CASSARLAGVLDTQYF; cdr3_nt: TGTGCCAGCAGCGCGAGACTAGCGGGAGTGTTAGATACGCAGTATTTT; j_call: TRBJ2-3; d_call: TRBD2; v_call: TRBV7-8; clone_size: NA
cdr3_aa: CASSQRQGQADTQYF; cdr3_nt: TGTGCCAGCAGTCAGCGACAGGGGCAGGCAGATACGCAGTATTTT; j_call: TRBJ2-3; d_call: TRBD1; v_call: TRBV6-5; clone_size: NA
cdr3_aa: CASSIRQLPNEQYF; cdr3_nt: TGTGCCAGTAGTATCCGGCAGCTACCTAACGAGCAGTACTTC; j_call: TRBJ2-7; d_call: NA; v_call: TRBV19; clone_size: few
cdr3_aa: CASRGPGQGGYEQYF; cdr3_nt: TGTGCCAGCAGAGGACCGGGACAGGGGGGCTACGAGCAGTACTTC; j_call: TRBJ2-7; d_call: TRBD1; v_call: TRBV11-2; clone_size: NA
cdr3_aa: CASSQFGGRRTDTQYF; cdr3_nt: TGCGCCAGCAGTCAATTCGGAGGGAGGAGAACAGATACGCAGTATTTT; j_call: TRBJ2-3; d_call: NA; v_call: TRBV23-1; clone_size: NA
cdr3_aa: CASSFTTTTGELFF; cdr3_nt: TGTGCCAGCAGTTTTACTACCACCACCGGGGAGCTGTTTTTT; j_call: TRBJ2-2; d_call: NA; v_call: TRBV28; clone_size: NA
cdr3_aa: CASSHRLARYNEQFF; cdr3_nt: TGTGCCAGCAGTCACAGACTAGCGCGATACAATGAGCAGTTCTTC; j_call: TRBJ2-1; d_call: TRBD2; v_call: TRBV28; clone_size: NA
cdr3_aa: CASSPSGRAYNEQFF; cdr3_nt: TGTGCCAGCAGTCCGAGCGGGAGAGCCTACAATGAGCAGTTCTTC; j_call: TRBJ2-1; d_call: TRBD2; v_call: TRBV27; clone_size: NA
cdr3_aa: CASSQGTIWGGSNTEAFF; cdr3_nt: TGTGCCAGCAGCCAAGGGACAATCTGGGGGGGGTCGAACACTGAAGCTTTCTTT; j_call: TRBJ1-1; d_call: NA; v_call: TRBV4-2; clone_size: NA
cdr3_aa: CASSLQGVDEQYF; cdr3_nt: TGTGCCAGCAGCTTGCAGGGTGTCGACGAGCAGTACTTC; j_call: TRBJ2-7; d_call: NA; v_call: TRBV11-2; clone_size: NA
cdr3_aa: CASSYRVGGEQYF; cdr3_nt: TGTGCCAGCAGTTACCGGGTAGGAGGGGAGCAGTACTTC; j_call: TRBJ2-7; d_call: NA; v_call: TRBV6-5; clone_size: NA
cdr3_aa: CSVELAGREDEQFF; cdr3_nt: TGCAGCGTTGAGCTAGCGGGAAGGGAGGATGAGCAGTTCTTC; j_call: TRBJ2-1; d_call: TRBD2; v_call: TRBV29-1; clone_size: NA
cdr3_aa: CASTPGLGSTDTQYF; cdr3_nt: TGTGCCAGCACCCCCGGGCTCGGGAGCACAGATACGCAGTATTTT; j_call: TRBJ2-3; d_call: NA; v_call: TRBV7-9; clone_size: NA
cdr3_aa: CASSLDLYGGGLNYGYTF; cdr3_nt: TGTGCCAGCAGCTTAGACCTTTACGGGGGAGGATTAAACTATGGCTACACCTTC; j_call: TRBJ1-2; d_call: NA; v_call: TRBV11-2; clone_size: NA
cdr3_aa: CASSLVGPYEQYF; cdr3_nt: TGTGCCAGCAGCTTAGTAGGGCCTTACGAGCAGTACTTC; j_call: TRBJ2-7; d_call: NA; v_call: TRBV7-9; clone_size: NA
cdr3_aa: CASSYTAGTPVGYTF; cdr3_nt: TGTGCCAGCAGTTACACGGCAGGCACCCCTGTAGGCTACACCTTC; j_call: TRBJ1-2; d_call: NA; v_call: TRBV6-5; clone_size: NA
cdr3_aa: CASSSPVTFPPDTQYF; cdr3_nt: TGTGCCAGTAGTTCTCCAGTGACTTTCCCCCCAGATACGCAGTATTTT; j_call: TRBJ2-3; d_call: NA; v_call: TRBV19; clone_size: NA